This passage covers 14 T cell receptor beta chains from one sample sequenced in a study of blood T cell repertoires in COVID-19. Profiled with immunoSEQ multiplex PCR; TCRdb holds only in-frame clones, not every one. Altogether about 170,000 clones are present, 80% to 90% being singletons, with the ten largest covering approximately 19%. Sequenced: peripheral blood. Every receptor here comes from a woman in her 70s who had recovered from COVID-19.

The chain uses TRBV5-6 and TRBJ1-2; a weak D match, TRBD1 (6 bases). The CDR3 contains 14 residues. V lost 4 bases and J lost 8, with 18 bases in between. Germline-derived CDR1 and CDR2 are SGHDT and YYEEEE. CDR3 DNA sequence: TGTGCCAGCAGCCAATTCGGGACATTGGGAGGCTACACCTTC. Translation: CASSQFGTLGGYTF.

The sample holds a few counts of this clone. This sequence joins TRBV6-5 and TRBJ2-1; D is undetermined. The CDR3 runs 13 residues. Trimming removed 2 bases from V and 7 bases from J, with 9 bases in between. Germline CDR1 is MNHEY and CDR2 is SVGAGI. The CDR3 loop reads CASSYATTNEQFF. The CDR3 nucleotides read TGTGCCAGCAGTTACGCTACTACGAATGAGCAGTTCTTC.

The V gene is TRBV6-2 or TRBV6-3, the J gene TRBJ1-2; D call uncertain. The V gene's germline CDR1 is MNHEY and CDR2 SVGEGT. CDR3 size: 14 residues. V lost 7 bases and J lost 4, with 16 bases in between. CDR3 sequence (DNA): TGTGCCAGCACCCCCTTGCGGGCAGCCTATGGCTACACCTTC. Protein product: CASTPLRAAYGYTF.

This clone appeared a single time. The chain joins TRBV9 to TRBJ2-7, with 7 bases identical to TRBD2. The germline CDR1 and CDR2 sequences are SGDLS and YYNGEE. With 3 bases clipped from V and 5 bases from J, the junction kept 11 bases outside the gene matches. The CDR3 covers 15 residues. CDR3 coding DNA: TGTGCCAGCAGCGCCCTCGGCGGGAGAGGGGACGAGCAGTACTTC. This encodes CASSALGGRGDEQYF.

The rearrangement joins TRBV9 to TRBJ1-4; 10 nucleotides line up with TRBD1. With V trimmed by 4 bases and J by 7 bases, 10 bases remained unmatched. The CDR3 sequence is 16 residues long. Germline CDR1 and CDR2: SGDLS and YYNGEE. The CDR3 region is CASSLTGGQGSEKLFF. CDR3 coding DNA: TGTGCCAGCAGCCTCACAGGGGGACAGGGGTCTGAAAAACTGTTTTTT.

Written as DNA, the CDR3 is TGTGCCAGCAGGCCCGGACAGGGGGAGACCCAGTACTTC. Translating gives CASRPGQGETQYF. The chain uses TRBV5-4 and TRBJ2-5; TRBD1 aligns across 9 bases. This CDR3 is 13 amino acids long. Unmatched junction bases numbered 4, after V lost 5 bases and J lost 5 bases. Germline V gene lookup returns CDR1 SGHNT and CDR2 YYREEE (reference sequence).

The chain carries TRBV5-1 and TRBJ1-1; D remains unclear. V lost 4 bases and J 9 bases, leaving 19 bases between the germline ends. CDR3 size: 14 residues. Germline V gives CDR1 SGHRS, CDR2 YFSETQ. The CDR3, as DNA: TGCGCCAGCAGCCCGCCCGCGACTAGATACCAAGCTTTCTTT. Amino acids: CASSPPATRYQAFF.

Of note for this clone: The identical CDR3 is also encoded by other nucleotide sequences in the sample. The chain has TRBV19 and TRBJ1-2; D unclear. V was clipped by 1 base and J by 4 bases, with 10 bases between them. Germline V CDR1 and CDR2: LNHDA, SQIVND (reference sequence). There are 14 residues in the CDR3. CDR3 sequence: CASSIGGGLYGYTF. The CDR3 DNA reads TGTGCCAGTAGTATAGGTGGCGGACTCTATGGCTACACCTTC.

The sample holds one count of this clone. This chain joins TRBV27 and TRBJ2-1; 8 bases agree with TRBD2. J was trimmed by 10 bases and V by 8 bases; bases with no gene match: 19. CDR1 and CDR2 (germline): MNHEY, SMNVEV (reference sequence). The CDR3 consists of 16 residues. CDR3 DNA: TGTGCCAGCTCCCGCAACGAGGGACTAGTTTTGGGCGAGCAGTTCTTC. Translating gives CASSRNEGLVLGEQFF.

V and J are TRBV7-2 and TRBJ1-2; D is uncertain. V gave up 3 bases and J gave up 1 base, with 6 bases separating them. Germline V gene data show CDR1 as SGHTA and CDR2 as FQGNSA. The CDR3 runs to 13 residues. The CDR3 DNA sequence: TGTGCCAGCAGCTTTACAGATAACTATGGCTACACCTTC. Amino acid sequence: CASSFTDNYGYTF.

The chain uses TRBV5-1 and TRBJ2-5; 9 bases are a match to TRBD1. The germline CDR1 and CDR2 sequences are SGHRS and YFSETQ. V was pared by 1 base and J by 4 bases, with 2 bases of the junction left unmatched. The CDR3 is 14 amino acids. As DNA, the CDR3 is TGCGCCAGCAGCTTGACGGGACAGGGAGAGACCCAGTACTTC. Its translation is CASSLTGQGETQYF.

The chain links TRBV11-2 to TRBJ2-2; 12 positions agree with TRBD2. Trimming removed 5 bases from V and 4 bases from J; junction bases left unmatched: 5. Germline V lookup: CDR1 SGHAT, CDR2 FQNNGV. The CDR3 runs 16 residues. The CDR3: CASSAGTSGFTGELFF. DNA for the CDR3: TGTGCCAGCAGCGCGGGGACTAGCGGGTTCACCGGGGAGCTGTTTTTT.

The CDR3 loop is CASSLFRDVNSPLHF. Here the CDR3 DNA reads TGTGCCAGCAGTTTATTTCGGGATGTTAATTCACCCCTCCACTTT. This rearrangement joins TRBV27 to TRBJ1-6; D uncertain. Deletions cut 1 base from V and 6 bases from J, with 10 bases between. The CDR3 runs to 15 residues. The germline CDR1 and CDR2 sequences are MNHEY and SMNVEV (reference sequence).

Concerning this clone itself: A read error may be the cause here, since a much bigger clone is one base away. V usage is TRBV12-3 or TRBV12-4 and J usage is TRBJ2-7, with 9 bases fitting TRBD1. The CDR3 contains 13 residues. Unmatched junction bases numbered 0, after V lost 4 bases and J lost 2 bases. The chain's CDR3 is CASSWDRAYEQYF. The CDR3 coding sequence is TGTGCCAGCAGTTGGGACAGGGCCTACGAGCAGTACTTC.